Shown below are 29 T cell receptor beta chains from a single sample sequenced in a study of Graves' ophthalmopathy and Graves' hyperthyroidism. RNA transcripts were the source from which TCR beta CDR3 regions were amplified. After a first-round RT-PCR with HTBI primers, a second-round multiplex PCR was run. TCRdb redid the calling of the multiplex PCR reads with MiXCR, one entry per CDR3 protein. The table lists some 410,000 distinct CDR3 sequences, over 20% of them singletons. Sequenced: peripheral blood. The receptor set was obtained from a woman in her late teens or twenties with stable Graves' hyperthyroidism.

Many counts were recorded for this clonotype. The CDR3 coding sequence is TGTGCCACCAGTGATCGCTTTCGGGAGACCCAGTACTTC. This gives the protein CATSDRFRETQYF. The genes are TRBV24-1 and TRBJ2-5, with D hard to call. Germline V gene data show CDR1 as KGHDR and CDR2 as SFDVKD. V gave up 3 bases and J gave up 5 bases, with 9 bases separating them. The CDR3 consists of 13 residues.

This rearrangement joins TRBV6-1 to TRBJ2-4, with D maybe TRBD2 (5 bases). The J call may be wrong; the DNA end is better matched by TRBJ2-1. Germline values: CDR1 MNHNS, CDR2 SASEGT. The CDR3 loop spans 11 amino acids. The CDR3 region is CASSDARDQFF. CDR3 sequence (DNA): TGTGCCAGCAGTGACGCCCGGGATCAGTTCTTC.

This clonotype has a count of ten or more. The chain has TRBV5-1 and TRBJ2-5; 14 bases match TRBD2. Germline-derived CDR1 and CDR2 are SGHRS and YFSETQ. This CDR3 has 16 amino acids. The V gene end was trimmed by 4 bases and the J gene end by 6 bases; junction bases not matched to a gene: 8. CDR3 in DNA: TGCGCCAGCAGCCCATCGACTAGCGGGAGGGCAAAGACCCAGTACTTC. The encoded protein is CASSPSTSGRAKTQYF.

Only a few counts were recorded for this clonotype. The rearrangement uses TRBV4-3 and TRBJ2-2, with a tentative D call TRBD2 (5 bases). From germline, CDR1 is LGHNA and CDR2 YSLEER. Trimming removed 4 bases at V and 7 bases at J, with 10 bases between. The CDR3 contains 13 residues. CDR3 residues: CASSRAGVGELFF. The DNA of the CDR3 is TGCGCCAGCAGCCGGGCCGGGGTCGGGGAGCTGTTTTTT.

The genes are TRBV28 and TRBJ1-1, with TRBD1 as a possible D gene (5 bases). This CDR3 is built from 13 residues. Trimming cost V 8 bases and J 8 bases, with 18 bases left between them. The germline CDR1 and CDR2 sequences are MDHEN and SYDVKM. The CDR3, as DNA: TGTGCCAGCTTTTCGGGGGGGATCACCGAAGCTTTCTTT. Protein: CASFSGGITEAFF. The complete variable domain, with remaining parts taken from reference TRBV28 and TRBJ1-1, reads DVKVTQSSRYLVKRTGEKVFLECVQDMDHENMFWYRQDPGLGLRLIYFSYDVKMKEKGDIPEGYSVSREKKERFSLILESASTNQTSMYLCASFSGGITEAFFGQGTRLTVV.

This clonotype appeared many times. The rearrangement joins TRBV6-5 to TRBJ1-1; a weak D match, TRBD1 (5 bases). CDR3 length: 13 residues. The germline V gene has CDR1 MNHEY and CDR2 SVGAGI. The V end lost 2 bases, the J end lost 6 bases, and 10 bases lay between the germline ends. CDR3 DNA sequence: TGTGCCAGCAGTTACCCCGGGACCTCTGAAGCTTTCTTT. Amino acids: CASSYPGTSEAFF.

This clonotype was detected ten times or more. The gene calls are TRBV11-2 and TRBJ2-1; perhaps TRBD1 as D (5 bases). V was shortened by 5 bases and J by 2 bases, with 16 bases between the two germline ends. The CDR3 sequence is 16 residues long. The V gene's germline CDR1 is SGHAT and CDR2 FQNNGV. The CDR3 here is CASSGLRKTAYNEQFF. CDR3 sequence (DNA): TGTGCCAGCAGCGGCTTACGGAAGACAGCCTACAATGAGCAGTTCTTC.

This clonotype has at least ten counts. The chain recombines TRBV4-1 with TRBJ2-7; D ambiguous. The V end lost 2 bases, the J end lost 3 bases, and 20 bases lay between the germline ends. This CDR3 has 17 residues. Germline-derived CDR1 and CDR2 are MGHRA and YSYEKL. CDR3 amino acids: CASSQRAADSYFYEQYF. The CDR3 DNA reads TGCGCCAGCAGCCAAAGAGCCGCAGACTCCTATTTCTACGAGCAGTACTTC.

This clonotype was observed at least ten times. The chain employs TRBV12-3 or TRBV12-4 and TRBJ1-2; 7 bases map to TRBD1. The V segment lost 4 bases and the J segment 3 bases; nucleotides outside the gene matches: 2. The CDR3 length is 13 residues. CDR3 loop: CASSSRGYYGYTF. The CDR3 DNA reads TGTGCCAGCAGTTCCAGGGGGTACTATGGCTACACCTTC.

This clonotype was found many times. The gene calls are TRBV15 and TRBJ2-2; D not certain. The V end lost 0 bases, the J end lost 5 bases, and 13 bases lay between the germline ends. Germline V gives CDR1 LNHNV, CDR2 YYDKDF (reference sequence). The CDR3 loop spans 16 amino acids. CDR3 bases: TGTGCCACCAGCAGAGATTCGCTAGATACAACCGGGGAGCTGTTTTTT. Amino acid sequence: CATSRDSLDTTGELFF.

This clonotype was seen ten or more times. The chain carries TRBV7-8 and TRBJ2-7; D is ambiguous. CDR3 size: 13 residues. V lost 1 base, J lost 4 bases, and 8 bases lay in between. Germline lookup yields CDR1 SGHVS and CDR2 FQNEAQ. This CDR3 is CASSLDTLYEQYF. For the CDR3, the DNA is TGTGCCAGCAGCTTAGACACACTATACGAGCAGTACTTC.

This clonotype was seen ten or more times. This rearrangement joins TRBV11-2 to TRBJ1-5; possible D gene TRBD1, 5 bases. Germline CDR1 and CDR2: SGHAT and FQNNGV. The CDR3 sequence is 16 residues long. Trimming took 4 bases from V and 0 from J, leaving 13 bases between them. CDR3 sequence reads: CASSSVGGYSNQPQHF. In nucleotides, the CDR3 is TGTGCCAGCAGCTCAGTCGGGGGTTATAGCAATCAGCCCCAGCATTTT. Full variable domain (remainder filled in from reference TRBV11-2 and TRBJ1-5): EAGVAQSPRYKIIEKRQSVAFWCNPISGHATLYWYQQILGQGPKLLIQFQNNGVVDDSQLPKDRFSAERLKGVDSTLKIQPAKLEDSAVYLCASSSVGGYSNQPQHFGDGTRLSIL.

The genes are TRBV7-3 and TRBJ2-2; D gene ambiguous. Trimming stripped 4 bases from V and 1 base from J, with 13 bases between. CDR1 SGHTA and CDR2 FQGTGA come from the germline V gene. This CDR3 has 16 residues. CDR3 DNA sequence: TGTGCCAGCAGCTCACGGCCCGGATGGAACACCGGGGAGCTGTTTTTT. This sequence encodes CASSSRPGWNTGELFF.

V is TRBV13 and J is TRBJ2-7; TRBD1 agrees at 10 bases. The germline V gene encodes CDR1 PRHDT and CDR2 FYEKMQ (reference sequence). Losses at the gene ends were 5 bases for V and 5 bases for J; bases not matched to a gene: 6. This CDR3 has 14 residues. The CDR3 coding sequence is TGTGCCAGCAGCGGGGGACAGGGGTTAGACGAGCAGTACTTC. Translated: CASSGGQGLDEQYF.

This clonotype appeared a few times. The chain combines TRBV4-1 with TRBJ2-4; D uncertain. Germline V gene lookup returns CDR1 MGHRA and CDR2 YSYEKL. The ends were cut back, 3 bases at V and 0 bases at J, with 6 bases in the middle. The CDR3 length is 14 residues. The CDR3 DNA follows: TGCGCCAGCAGCCAGCCCAGAGCCAAAAACATTCAGTACTTC. This sequence encodes CASSQPRAKNIQYF.

This clonotype came up many times. V usage is TRBV20-1 and J usage is TRBJ2-7; the match to TRBD2 covers 7 bases. The CDR3 contains 19 residues. The germline CDR1 and CDR2 sequences are DFQATT and SNEGSKA (reference sequence). With V trimmed by 6 bases and J by 1 base, 24 bases remained unmatched. DNA for the CDR3: TGCAGTGCCCACTCACCCTCAGCGGGATGGGGGGGACTTTCCTACGAGCAGTACTTC. It yields the protein CSAHSPSAGWGGLSYEQYF.

This clonotype was detected a few times. The genes are TRBV11-2 and TRBJ1-2, with D maybe TRBD1 (5 bases). V was pared by 6 bases and J by 8 bases, with 19 bases between. The V gene's germline CDR1 is SGHAT and CDR2 FQNNGV. This CDR3 is built from 14 residues. As DNA, the CDR3 is TGTGCCAGCAGTCTAGCGGGGCCAGGGCAAGGCTACACCTTC. Amino acid sequence: CASSLAGPGQGYTF.

Many counts were recorded for this clonotype. The chain has TRBV20-1 and TRBJ2-5; maybe TRBD2 (6 bases). This CDR3 has 17 amino acids. The germline V gene has CDR1 DFQATT and CDR2 SNEGSKA (reference sequence). V dropped 1 base and J dropped 1 base, with 19 bases sitting between them. CDR3 nucleotide sequence: TGCAGTGCTAGAGCCTACTTTAGCGGCCGACTCCAAGAGACCCAGTACTTC. Translated: CSARAYFSGRLQETQYF.

This clonotype was observed a handful of times. The J gene is TRBJ1-1, the V gene TRBV30, with D possibly being TRBD1 (6 bases). V was trimmed by 3 bases and J by 3 bases, leaving 8 bases between them. From germline, CDR1 is GTSNPN and CDR2 SVGIG (reference sequence). This CDR3 comprises 12 residues. Written as DNA, the CDR3 is TGTGCCTGGAGGAGGGGGGACACTGAAGCTTTCTTT. The encoded protein is CAWRRGDTEAFF.

V usage is TRBV12-3 or TRBV12-4 and J usage is TRBJ2-7; 7 bases map to TRBD1. After removal of 2 bases from V and 6 bases from J, the junction contained 10 bases not matched to a gene. The CDR3 runs 15 residues. As DNA, the CDR3 is TGTGCCAGCAGTTTAACGCGTGGGCAGGGGGTCGAGCAGTACTTC. This gives the protein CASSLTRGQGVEQYF.

V gene TRBV11-1 combines with J gene TRBJ2-6; tentatively, D is TRBD2 (6 bases). Germline CDR1 and CDR2: SGHAT and FQDESV (reference sequence). The CDR3 runs to 18 residues. V was cut by 7 bases and J by 2 bases, with 21 bases left in between. This chain's CDR3 is CASTAGSGKPTGANVLTF. CDR3 DNA: TGTGCCAGCACGGCGGGTAGCGGAAAACCCACTGGGGCCAACGTCCTGACTTTC.

This clonotype was seen ten or more times. The chain couples TRBV20-1 to TRBJ2-7; tentatively, D is TRBD1 (7 bases). Trimming removed 4 bases from V and 2 bases from J, with 15 bases in between. CDR1 and CDR2 (germline): DFQATT, SNEGSKA (reference sequence). The CDR3 runs to 14 residues. The CDR3 bases are TGCAGTGCTACCGGGGGCAGGGGGACCTACGAGCAGTACTTC. It specifies CSATGGRGTYEQYF.

This clonotype was observed many times. The chain carries TRBV5-1 and TRBJ2-7, with 8 bases identical to TRBD2. Trimming cost V 1 base and J 4 bases; bases outside gene matches: 7. The CDR3 runs to 15 residues. CDR1 is SGHRS and CDR2 is YFSETQ in the germline V gene. In nucleotides, the CDR3 is TGCGCCAGCAGCTTGTCAACGGGAGGGGCTTACGAGCAGTACTTC. Translating it yields CASSLSTGGAYEQYF.

This clonotype was recorded many times. The chain combines TRBV10-3 with TRBJ1-2, with D unclear. The CDR3 runs 14 residues. The germline V gene encodes CDR1 ENHRY and CDR2 SYGVKD. The V end was cut by 7 bases, the J end by 1 base, with 13 bases between. In DNA, the CDR3 is TGTGCCATCAAGGAAGAGCTCTTTAACTATGGCTACACCTTC. Translated, it gives CAIKEELFNYGYTF.

This clonotype was seen at least ten times. CDR3 bases: TGTGCCACCAAGGGTGGAGAGACCCAGTACTTC. Translation gives CATKGGETQYF. V usage is TRBV24-1 and J usage is TRBJ2-5; D unclear. Germline V gene sequence: CDR1 KGHDR, CDR2 SFDVKD. V was shortened by 8 bases and J by 4 bases, with 7 bases between the two germline ends. The CDR3 spans 11 residues.

V is TRBV4-2 and J is TRBJ1-1, with D maybe TRBD1 (6 bases). The CDR3 has 17 amino acids. Per the germline V gene, CDR1 is LGHNA and CDR2 is YNFKEQ. V lost 5 bases and J lost 5, with 24 bases in between. Here the CDR3 reads CASSKPPPRRGWTEAFF. For the CDR3, the DNA is TGTGCCAGCAGCAAACCCCCCCCTCGAAGGGGGTGGACTGAAGCTTTCTTT.

There are many counts of this clonotype. A much larger clone lies one base from this, so it may be a read error. J is TRBJ1-1 and V is TRBV6-1; D not certain. There are 12 residues in the CDR3. Germline V CDR1 and CDR2: MNHNS, SASEGT. CDR3 loop: CASSEASPEASF. The CDR3 DNA reads as TGTGCCAGCAGTGAAGCAAGTCCTGAAGCTTCCTTT.

Turning to this clonotype: This may arise from a read error, as a much more abundant clone is one base away. In this CDR3 the conserved last residue, phenylalanine or tryptophan, is missing, so a read error is likely. For the CDR3, the DNA is TGCAGTGCTAGAGATCCCCGGGAGGGGAAAGCGGGGGAGCAGTACTAC. Translated: CSARDPREGKAGEQYY. V and J are TRBV20-1 and TRBJ2-7; 8 bases are a match to TRBD2. The CDR3 is made up of 16 amino acids. The germline gives CDR1 DFQATT, CDR2 SNEGSKA (reference sequence). Unmatched junction bases numbered 14, after V lost 0 bases and J lost 7 bases.

There are many counts of this clonotype. The V call is TRBV12-3 or TRBV12-4, the J call TRBJ2-7; no clear D. CDR3 length: 14 amino acids. V gave up 5 bases and J gave up 3 bases, with 14 bases separating them. CDR3 amino acids: CASSPDGVGYEQYF. CDR3 sequence (DNA): TGTGCCAGCAGTCCAGACGGAGTAGGCTACGAGCAGTACTTC.